A single sample is the source of the 29 T cell receptor beta chains below, sequenced in a study of T cells generated in artificial thymic organoids. Semi-nested PCR with reverse primers in the TRAC or TRBC constant regions amplified each chain separately. TCRdb reprocessed the 5' RACE reads with MiXCR, giving one entry per CDR3 protein. Of about 8,500 distinct CDR3 sequences in the sample, approximately 20% were seen once. Specimen: naive CD8+ T cells from the thymus. Noted subset: CD3+TCRalphabeta+CD8SP T cells; for blood, CD45RO-CCR7+ naive CD8+ T cells. The receptors were sampled from a human donor who gave cord blood stem cells for thymic organoid culture, a cardiac surgery patient who gave postnatal thymus, or a blood donor (not recorded which).

This clonotype was seen only a few times. The chain combines TRBV18 with TRBJ2-5; TRBD2 agrees at 16 bases. V lost 3 bases to trimming and J lost 0 bases; unmatched junction nucleotides: 7. The germline gives CDR1 KGHSH, CDR2 LQKENI. This CDR3 contains 19 residues. Here the CDR3 reads CASSPGTSGGARYQETQYF. DNA of the CDR3: TGTGCCAGCTCACCCGGGACTAGCGGGGGGGCACGGTACCAAGAGACCCAGTACTTC.

This clonotype is labeled as medium-sized. V usage is TRBV7-6 and J usage is TRBJ2-7, with 10 bases matching TRBD1. The CDR3 length is 15 residues. V shed 4 bases and J 4 bases; nucleotides not matched to a gene: 7. CDR1 and CDR2 from the germline V gene are SGHVS and FNYEAQ. The chain's CDR3 is CASSWGQGITYEQYF. CDR3 nucleotides: TGTGCCAGCAGCTGGGGACAGGGGATCACTTACGAGCAGTACTTC.

This clonotype qualifies as medium-sized (0.01 to 0.1%). J is TRBJ2-3 and V is TRBV7-8, with D possibly matching TRBD2 (6 bases). V dropped 4 bases and J dropped 2 bases, with 16 bases sitting between them. This CDR3 region has 16 residues. CDR1 is SGHVS, CDR2 FQNEAQ, per germline. The CDR3 bases are TGTGCCAGCAGCTACTGGGTAGCGGAGACCACAGATACGCAGTATTTT. Translation gives CASSYWVAETTDTQYF.

By share of the sample, this clonotype is medium-sized. The chain combines TRBV20-1 with TRBJ2-3; 12 bases are a match to TRBD2. V lost 6 bases to trimming and J lost 3 bases; unmatched junction nucleotides: 7. Germline-derived CDR1 and CDR2 are DFQATT and SNEGSKA (reference sequence). The CDR3 sequence is 15 residues long. This CDR3 is CSAVSTSGRTDTQYF. The DNA for the CDR3 is TGCAGTGCCGTTTCGACTAGCGGGAGAACAGATACGCAGTATTTT.

This clonotype was seen only a few times. The V call is TRBV5-1, the J call TRBJ1-1; maybe TRBD1 (5 bases). There are 15 residues in the CDR3. Trimming took 4 bases from V and 0 from J, leaving 13 bases between them. Germline CDR1 SGHRS, CDR2 YFSETQ. This chain's CDR3 is CASSPPDSLNTEAFF. DNA for the CDR3: TGCGCCAGCAGCCCTCCTGACAGCCTGAACACTGAAGCTTTCTTT.

To note about this clonotype: The junction differs from germline at one of its ends, possibly a read error. This chain links TRBV6-5 with TRBJ1-2; D ambiguous. The CDR3 sequence is 12 residues long. CDR1 and CDR2 from the germline V gene are MNHEY and SVGAGI. As DNA, the CDR3 is TGTGCCAGCAGTTACGCAGACTATGGCCACACCTTC. Translation gives CASSYADYGHTF.

This rearrangement joins TRBV25-1 to TRBJ1-5, with no clear D. The CDR3 loop spans 18 amino acids. V lost 4 bases and J lost 5, with 24 bases in between. Germline loops: CDR1 MGHDK, CDR2 SYGVNS. CDR3 sequence (DNA): TGTGCCAGCAGTGCTGACGGCAGGCTGCAGAGCGGTTATCAGCCCCAGCATTTT. Translation: CASSADGRLQSGYQPQHF.

On this clonotype itself: A read error may account for a junction end that differs from germline. The chain is built from TRBV27 and TRBJ1-2; 7 bases fit TRBD1. From germline, CDR1 is MNHEY and CDR2 SMNVEV (reference sequence). This CDR3 spans 13 amino acids. CDR3 amino acids: CTSSPGTANGYTF. CDR3 nucleotide sequence: TGCACCAGCAGTCCCGGGACAGCGAATGGCTACACCTTC.

This clonotype is judged medium-sized (0.01 to 0.1%). The chain recombines TRBV20-1 with TRBJ2-3, with 10 bases fitting TRBD2. Germline V gene lookup returns CDR1 DFQATT and CDR2 SNEGSKA (reference sequence). This CDR3 comprises 17 residues. After removal of 2 bases from V and 2 bases from J, the junction contained 10 bases not matched to a gene. DNA of the CDR3: TGCAGTGCTAGACGGCTAGCGGGGGAAACATACACAGATACGCAGTATTTT. It yields the protein CSARRLAGETYTDTQYF.

With respect to this clonotype: This may arise from a read error, as a much more abundant clone is one base away. The CDR3: CTSSKAGLAGSYEQYF. The CDR3 bases are TGTACCAGCAGCAAAGCGGGGCTAGCGGGGTCCTACGAGCAGTACTTC. The V call is TRBV21-1, the J call TRBJ2-7; the DNA was not used to check the table's D call, TRBD2. TRBV21-1 is labeled a pseudogene. The CDR3 spans 16 residues.

The chain recombines TRBV29-1 with TRBJ2-5, with D perhaps TRBD1 or TRBD2 (5 bases each). Germline V gene lookup returns CDR1 SQVTM and CDR2 ANQGSEA. Trimming stripped 3 bases from V and 5 bases from J, with 10 bases between. This CDR3 comprises 12 residues. Written as DNA, the CDR3 is TGCAGCGTTGACATTCGGGACGAGACCCAGTACTTC. This encodes CSVDIRDETQYF.

This clonotype is medium-sized in the sample. J is TRBJ2-5 and V is TRBV11-2, with TRBD2 matching 8 bases. The CDR3 has 17 residues. CDR1 and CDR2 (germline): SGHAT, FQNNGV. V lost 2 bases, J lost 3 bases, and 11 bases stayed unmatched. CDR3 residues: CASSLPTGTSLEETQYF. CDR3 DNA sequence: TGTGCCAGCAGCTTACCTACCGGGACTAGTTTGGAAGAGACCCAGTACTTC.

This clonotype was observed at least ten times. Its ends do not fully match the called genes, so a read error is possible. The V and J genes are TRBV3-1 and TRBJ2-7, with D possibly matching TRBD1 (6 bases). Germline CDR1 LGHDT, CDR2 YNNKEL (reference sequence). The CDR3 sequence is 15 residues long. CDR3 coding DNA: TGTGCCAGCAGTCAAGACAGGTTTTATCCCTACGAGCAGTACTTC. Its protein is CASSQDRFYPYEQYF.

Ten or more counts support this clonotype. The chain couples TRBV27 to TRBJ2-1; D is perhaps TRBD2 (6 bases). CDR1 and CDR2 from the germline V gene are MNHEY and SMNVEV (reference sequence). V lost 5 bases, J lost 3 bases, and 20 bases lay in between. The CDR3 is 17 residues long. CDR3 in amino acids: CASSSAFGQGLYNEQFF. The CDR3 bases are TGTGCCAGCAGTAGTGCCTTCGGGCAGGGACTCTACAATGAGCAGTTCTTC.

This clonotype was counted many times. In DNA, the CDR3 is TGTGCCAGCAGTTTACGTCACGTGGGCGGGGGTAGCTACGAGCAGTACTTC. This translates into CASSLRHVGGGSYEQYF. This chain joins TRBV28 and TRBJ2-7; TRBD2 aligns across 7 bases. Trimming removed 2 bases from V and 3 bases from J; junction bases left unmatched: 13. CDR3 size: 17 residues. From germline, CDR1 is MDHEN and CDR2 SYDVKM.

Points on this clonotype: A much larger clonotype is one base distant, so this may be a read error. This chain connects TRBV4-1 to TRBJ1-2, with D unclear. The CDR3 consists of 14 residues. CDR1 MGHRA and CDR2 YSYEKL come from the germline V gene. The V and J ends lost 1 base and 10 bases respectively, with 16 bases between them. The CDR3 DNA reads as TGCGCCAGCAGCCAAGGTAGGGCGTCCCCATACTACACCTTC. It encodes CASSQGRASPYYTF.

In this sample, this clonotype turned up a few times. V usage is TRBV7-4 and J usage is TRBJ1-2; D is ambiguous. V lost 8 bases and J 5 bases, leaving 21 bases between the germline ends. Germline V lookup: CDR1 SGHVT, CDR2 SQSDAQ. The CDR3 loop spans 15 amino acids. The chain's CDR3 is CASGDLTPPGYGYTF. The CDR3 region has the DNA TGTGCCAGCGGCGACTTGACACCGCCTGGATATGGCTACACCTTC.

By proportion, this clonotype is medium-sized. The V call is TRBV19, the J call TRBJ2-1; 7 bases agree with TRBD2. The CDR3 consists of 16 residues. Per germline, CDR1 LNHDA and CDR2 SQIVND (reference sequence). The trim removed 6 bases at V and 4 bases at J, leaving 12 bases unmatched. The CDR3 sequence is CASSPDASGSYNEQFF. The CDR3 DNA reads as TGTGCCAGTAGCCCCGACGCTAGCGGATCTTACAATGAGCAGTTCTTC.

This clonotype is labeled medium-sized. The J gene is TRBJ2-3, the V gene TRBV28, with D perhaps TRBD1 (6 bases). CDR3 length: 15 amino acids. CDR1 and CDR2 from the germline V gene are MDHEN and SYDVKM. Trimming took off 6 bases at V and 2 bases at J, with 15 bases between the two ends. CDR3 sequence reads: CASRRLRQATDTQYF. For the CDR3, the DNA is TGTGCCAGCAGACGACTTAGACAGGCCACAGATACGCAGTATTTT.

This chain joins TRBV7-9 and TRBJ2-1, with 11 bases identical to TRBD2. Germline-derived CDR1 and CDR2 are SEHNR and FQNEAQ (reference sequence). Losses at the gene ends were 7 bases for V and 7 bases for J; bases not matched to a gene: 6. This CDR3 region has 14 residues. In nucleotides, the CDR3 is TGTGCCAGCAACCAACTAGCGGGAGTAAATGAGCAGTTCTTC. It yields the protein CASNQLAGVNEQFF.

This clonotype is deemed medium-sized. This rearrangement joins TRBV6-2 or TRBV6-3 to TRBJ2-7; no clear D. The germline V gene encodes CDR1 MNHEY and CDR2 SVGEGT. Trimming pared 2 bases from V and 2 bases from J, leaving 10 bases between. This CDR3 region has 14 residues. CDR3 DNA: TGTGCCAGCAGTTACATGCGGAAACCCTACGAGCAGTACTTC. Amino acids: CASSYMRKPYEQYF.

This clonotype was found a few times. The V call is TRBV28, the J call TRBJ1-5; no definite D call. Deletions cut 4 bases from V and 2 bases from J, with 12 bases between. Germline V gene data show CDR1 as MDHEN and CDR2 as SYDVKM. There are 15 residues in the CDR3. The CDR3 spells CASSYLGVGNQPQHF. Here the CDR3 DNA reads TGTGCCAGCAGTTATTTGGGAGTAGGCAATCAGCCCCAGCATTTT.

This clonotype was picked up a small number of times. This could be a read error, since a much larger clone is one nucleotide away. V and J are TRBV7-9 and TRBJ2-7; D gene uncertain. The CDR3 contains 16 residues. CDR1 SEHNR and CDR2 FQNEAQ come from the germline V gene (reference sequence). The CDR3 DNA reads as TGTGTCAGCAGCCAAAGGGTGGGTCCCAAGGCCTACGAGCAGTACTTC. Translation gives CVSSQRVGPKAYEQYF.

In its sample, this clonotype ranks as medium-sized. Written as DNA, the CDR3 is TGCAGCGTTGAAGATCAGGGAAGGGGGGAGCAGTTCTTC. This codes for CSVEDQGRGEQFF. The chain carries TRBV29-1 and TRBJ2-1, with a possible D match to TRBD1 (6 bases). There are 13 residues in the CDR3. Germline CDR1 and CDR2: SQVTM and ANQGSEA. The V and J ends lost 0 bases and 10 bases respectively, with 13 bases between them.

This clonotype was seen a handful of times. The V call is TRBV15, the J call TRBJ2-5, with TRBD2 matching over 8 bases. In germline, CDR1 is LNHNV, CDR2 YYDKDF (reference sequence). V lost 8 bases, J lost 0 bases, and 11 bases stayed unmatched. The CDR3 is made up of 16 amino acids. CDR3 sequence (DNA): TGTGCCACCCGGCTGGCCGGGGGACTAGACCAAGAGACCCAGTACTTC. As protein: CATRLAGGLDQETQYF. The whole variable domain, filled in from reference TRBV15 and TRBJ2-5, reads DAMVIQNPRYQVTQFGKPVTLSCSQTLNHNVMYWYQQKSSQAPKLLFHYYDKDFNNEADTPDNFQSRRPNTSFCFLDIRSPGLGDTAMYLCATRLAGGLDQETQYFGPGTRLLVL.

As concerns this clonotype: A read error is possible here, since a much larger clone lies one base away. The V call is TRBV29-1, the J call TRBJ2-1; tentatively, D is TRBD2 (6 bases). This CDR3 has 14 amino acids. Germline-derived CDR1 and CDR2 are SQVTM and ANQGSEA. CDR3 nucleotide sequence: TGCAACGTTGATGGTAGCGGATCCTACAATGAGCAGTTCTTC. As protein: CNVDGSGSYNEQFF.

In this sample, this clonotype turned up a few times. The chain combines TRBV7-9 with TRBJ2-3; D unclear. This CDR3 comprises 15 residues. V lost 5 bases and J 1 base, leaving 13 bases between the germline ends. CDR1 and CDR2 (germline): SEHNR, FQNEAQ (reference sequence). The CDR3 DNA reads as TGTGCCAGCAGCCCCAGAAGGATGGGCACAGATACGCAGTATTTT. It specifies CASSPRRMGTDTQYF.

V is TRBV4-1 and J is TRBJ2-1; maybe TRBD2 (6 bases). CDR1 and CDR2 from the germline V gene are MGHRA and YSYEKL. The length of the CDR3 is 13 residues. Trimming left V 4 bases short and J 8 bases short, with 12 bases between. The CDR3 nucleotides read TGCGCCAGCAGCCTACGGGACTCCCATGAGCAGTTCTTC. Its protein is CASSLRDSHEQFF.

The chain is built from TRBV6-1 and TRBJ2-7, with 11 nucleotides matching TRBD2. The CDR3 spans 14 residues. Per the germline V gene, CDR1 is MNHNS and CDR2 is SASEGT. Trimming took 4 bases from V and 4 from J; bases not matched to a gene: 3. The CDR3 sequence: CASSGLAGYYEQYF. The CDR3 DNA reads TGTGCCAGCAGTGGACTAGCGGGGTATTACGAGCAGTACTTC.